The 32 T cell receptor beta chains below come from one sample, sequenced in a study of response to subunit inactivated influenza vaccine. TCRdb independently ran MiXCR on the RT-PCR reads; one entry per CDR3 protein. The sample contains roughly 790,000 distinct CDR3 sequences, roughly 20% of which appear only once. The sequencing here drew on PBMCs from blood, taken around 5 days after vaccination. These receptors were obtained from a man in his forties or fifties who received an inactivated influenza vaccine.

CDR3 amino acids: CASSLVSGGGNTIYF. For the CDR3, the DNA is TGTGCCAGCAGCTTAGTATCAGGGGGCGGAAACACCATATATTTT. The chain carries TRBV7-8 and TRBJ1-3; TRBD1 aligns across 8 bases. J lost 4 bases, V lost 1 base, and 3 bases had no gene match. Germline values: CDR1 SGHVS, CDR2 FQNEAQ. The length of the CDR3 is 15 residues.

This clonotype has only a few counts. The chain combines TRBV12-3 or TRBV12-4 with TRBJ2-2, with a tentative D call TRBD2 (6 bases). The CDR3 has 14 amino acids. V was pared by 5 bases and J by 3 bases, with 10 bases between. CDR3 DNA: TGTGCCAGCAGTCGACTAGTTGACACCGGGGAGCTGTTTTTT. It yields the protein CASSRLVDTGELFF.

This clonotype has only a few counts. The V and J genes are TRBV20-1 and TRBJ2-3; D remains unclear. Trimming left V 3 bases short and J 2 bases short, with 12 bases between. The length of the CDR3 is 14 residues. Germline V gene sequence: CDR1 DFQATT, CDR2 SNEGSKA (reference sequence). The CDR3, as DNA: TGCAGTGCTAGTTTTCCCAGCATCACAGATACGCAGTATTTT. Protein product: CSASFPSITDTQYF.

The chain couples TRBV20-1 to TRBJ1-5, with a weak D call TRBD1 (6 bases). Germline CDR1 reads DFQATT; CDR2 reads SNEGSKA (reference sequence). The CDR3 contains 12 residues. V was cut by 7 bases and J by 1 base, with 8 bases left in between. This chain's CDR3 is CSGGQSNQPQHF. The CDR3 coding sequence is TGCAGTGGAGGACAGAGCAATCAGCCCCAGCATTTT.

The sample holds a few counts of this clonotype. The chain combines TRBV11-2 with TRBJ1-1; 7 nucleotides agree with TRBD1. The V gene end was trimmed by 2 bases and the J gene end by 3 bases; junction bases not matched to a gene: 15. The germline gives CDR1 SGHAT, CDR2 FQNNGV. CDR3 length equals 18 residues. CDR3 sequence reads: CASSLRGQGGTLDTEAFF. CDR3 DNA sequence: TGTGCCAGCAGCTTAAGGGGACAAGGGGGCACCTTGGACACTGAAGCTTTCTTT.

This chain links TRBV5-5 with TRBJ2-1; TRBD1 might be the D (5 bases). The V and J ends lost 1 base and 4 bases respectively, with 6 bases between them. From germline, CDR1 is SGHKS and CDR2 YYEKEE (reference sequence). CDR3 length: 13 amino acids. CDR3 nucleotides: TGTGCCAGCAGCTTGAACAGGTACAATGAGCAGTTCTTC. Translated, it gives CASSLNRYNEQFF.

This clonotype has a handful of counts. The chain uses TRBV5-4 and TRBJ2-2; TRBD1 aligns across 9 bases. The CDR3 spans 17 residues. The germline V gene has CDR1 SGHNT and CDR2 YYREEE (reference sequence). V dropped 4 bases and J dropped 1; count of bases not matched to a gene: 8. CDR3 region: CASSPPMGQGNTGELFF. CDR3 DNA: TGTGCCAGCAGCCCACCGATGGGACAGGGGAACACCGGGGAGCTGTTTTTT.

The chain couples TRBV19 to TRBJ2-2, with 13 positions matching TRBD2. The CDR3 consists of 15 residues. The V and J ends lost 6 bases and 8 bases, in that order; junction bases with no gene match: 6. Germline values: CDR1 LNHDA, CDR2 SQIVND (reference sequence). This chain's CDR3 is CASRGTSGNEGELFF. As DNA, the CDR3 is TGTGCCAGTAGAGGGACTAGCGGGAACGAGGGGGAGCTGTTTTTT.

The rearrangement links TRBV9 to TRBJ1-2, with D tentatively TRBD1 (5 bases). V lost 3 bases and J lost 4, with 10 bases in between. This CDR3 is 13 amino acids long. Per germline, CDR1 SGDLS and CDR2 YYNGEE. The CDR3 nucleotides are TGTGCCAGCAGCGCCGGGGCAGGCTATGGCTACACCTTC. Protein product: CASSAGAGYGYTF.

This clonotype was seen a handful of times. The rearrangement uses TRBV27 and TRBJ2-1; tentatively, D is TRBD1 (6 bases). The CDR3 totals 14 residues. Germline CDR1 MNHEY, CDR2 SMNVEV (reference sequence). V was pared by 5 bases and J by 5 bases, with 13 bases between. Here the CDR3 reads CASSVTYRDNEQFF. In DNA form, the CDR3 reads TGTGCCAGCAGTGTTACTTACAGGGACAATGAGCAGTTCTTC.

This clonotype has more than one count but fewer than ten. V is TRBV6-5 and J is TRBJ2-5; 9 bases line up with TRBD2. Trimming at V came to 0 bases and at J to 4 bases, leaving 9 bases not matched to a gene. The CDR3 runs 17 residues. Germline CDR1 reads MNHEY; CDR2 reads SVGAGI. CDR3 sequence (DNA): TGTGCCAGCAGTTACTCTATCGGCGGGGGGGTATCAGAGACCCAGTACTTC. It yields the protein CASSYSIGGGVSETQYF.

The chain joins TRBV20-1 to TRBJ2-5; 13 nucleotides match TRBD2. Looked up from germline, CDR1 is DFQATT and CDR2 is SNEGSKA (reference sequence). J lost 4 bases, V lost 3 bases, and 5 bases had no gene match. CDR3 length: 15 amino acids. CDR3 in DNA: TGCAGTGCTAGTCCCACTAGCGGGGGGGGAGAGACCCAGTACTTC. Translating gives CSASPTSGGGETQYF.

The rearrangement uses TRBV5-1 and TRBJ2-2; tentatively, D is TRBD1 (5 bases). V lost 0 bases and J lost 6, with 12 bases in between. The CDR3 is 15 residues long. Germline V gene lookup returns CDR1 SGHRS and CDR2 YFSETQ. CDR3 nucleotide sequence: TGCGCCAGCAGCTTGGCCTGGTCAGGGTCCGGGGAGCTGTTTTTT. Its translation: CASSLAWSGSGELFF.

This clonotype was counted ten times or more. The CDR3 loop reads CSARGVGEVGQPQHF. The CDR3 bases are TGCAGTGCTAGAGGGGTTGGGGAGGTGGGACAGCCCCAGCATTTT. The chain links TRBV20-1 to TRBJ1-5; D remains ambiguous. Trimming shortened V by 1 base and J by 7 bases, and 17 bases separated the two germline ends. CDR3 length: 15 residues. Germline V gene sequence: CDR1 DFQATT, CDR2 SNEGSKA (reference sequence).

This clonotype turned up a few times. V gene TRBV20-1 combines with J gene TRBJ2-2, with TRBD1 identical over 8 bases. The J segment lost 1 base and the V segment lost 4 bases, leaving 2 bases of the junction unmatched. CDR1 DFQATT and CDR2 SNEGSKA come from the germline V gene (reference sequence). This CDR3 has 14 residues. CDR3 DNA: TGCAGTGCTAAAGACAGGGGGAACACCGGGGAGCTGTTTTTT. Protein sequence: CSAKDRGNTGELFF.

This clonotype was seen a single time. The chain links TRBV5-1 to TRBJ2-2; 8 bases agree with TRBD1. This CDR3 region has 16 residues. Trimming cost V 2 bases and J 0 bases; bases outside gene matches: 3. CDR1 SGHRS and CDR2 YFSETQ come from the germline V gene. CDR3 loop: CASSFRTGTNTGELFF. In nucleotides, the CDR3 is TGCGCCAGCAGCTTTCGGACAGGGACGAACACCGGGGAGCTGTTTTTT.

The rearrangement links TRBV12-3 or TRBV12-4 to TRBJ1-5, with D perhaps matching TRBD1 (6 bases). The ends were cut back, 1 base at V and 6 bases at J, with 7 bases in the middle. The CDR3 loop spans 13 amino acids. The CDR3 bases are TGTGCCAGCAGTTTAGGGGGGCCTCAGCCCCAGCATTTT. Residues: CASSLGGPQPQHF.

The CDR3 DNA sequence: TGTGCCAGCAGCCGGCCCCTAGGGAACATTCAGTACTTC. Its protein product is CASSRPLGNIQYF. The V and J genes are TRBV5-6 and TRBJ2-4; D gene unclear. Germline CDR1 SGHDT, CDR2 YYEEEE. The CDR3 runs to 13 residues. V was trimmed by 4 bases and J by 7 bases, leaving 12 bases between them.

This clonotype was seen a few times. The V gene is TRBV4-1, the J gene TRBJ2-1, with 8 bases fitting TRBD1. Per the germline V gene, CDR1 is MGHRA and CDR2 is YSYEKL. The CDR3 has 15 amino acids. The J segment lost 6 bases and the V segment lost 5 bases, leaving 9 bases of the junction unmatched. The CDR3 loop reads CASSSPGQGFNEQFF. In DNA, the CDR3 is TGCGCCAGCAGCTCCCCCGGACAGGGTTTCAATGAGCAGTTCTTC.

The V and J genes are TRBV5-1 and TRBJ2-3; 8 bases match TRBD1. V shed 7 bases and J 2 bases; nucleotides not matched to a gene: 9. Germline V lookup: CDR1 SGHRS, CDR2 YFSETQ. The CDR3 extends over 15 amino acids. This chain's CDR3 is CASSRTGNPTDTQYF. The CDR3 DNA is TGCGCCAGCTCTCGGACAGGGAATCCCACAGATACGCAGTATTTT. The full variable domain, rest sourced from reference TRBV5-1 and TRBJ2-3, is KAGVTQTPRYLIKTRGQQVTLSCSPISGHRSVSWYQQTPGQGLQFLFEYFSETQRNKGNFPGRFSGRQFSNSRSEMNVSTLELGDSALYLCASSRTGNPTDTQYFGPGTRLTVL.

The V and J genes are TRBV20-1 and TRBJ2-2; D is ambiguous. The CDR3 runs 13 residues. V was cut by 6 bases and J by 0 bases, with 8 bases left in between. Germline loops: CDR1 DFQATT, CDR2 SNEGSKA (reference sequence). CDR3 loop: CSAKRTNTGELFF. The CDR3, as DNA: TGCAGTGCCAAGAGGACGAACACCGGGGAGCTGTTTTTT.

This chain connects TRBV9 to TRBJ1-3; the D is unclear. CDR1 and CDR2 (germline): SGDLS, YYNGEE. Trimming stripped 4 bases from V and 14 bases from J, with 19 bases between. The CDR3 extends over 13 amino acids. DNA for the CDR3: TGTGCCAGCAGCCCGGAGTCGGCCAGGCTGCTATATTTT. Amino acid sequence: CASSPESARLLYF.

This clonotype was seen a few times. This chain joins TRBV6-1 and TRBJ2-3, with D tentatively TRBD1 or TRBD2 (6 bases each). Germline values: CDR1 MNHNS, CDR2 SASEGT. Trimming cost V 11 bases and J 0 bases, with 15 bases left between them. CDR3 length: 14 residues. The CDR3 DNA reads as TGTGCCGTAACGAGGGGGGCCAGCACAGATACGCAGTATTTT. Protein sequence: CAVTRGASTDTQYF.

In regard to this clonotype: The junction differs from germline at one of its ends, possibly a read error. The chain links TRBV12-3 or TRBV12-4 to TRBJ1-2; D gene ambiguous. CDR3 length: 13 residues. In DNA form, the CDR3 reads TGTGCCAGCAGTGGACGGTTAGACTTTGGCCACACCTTC. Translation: CASSGRLDFGHTF.

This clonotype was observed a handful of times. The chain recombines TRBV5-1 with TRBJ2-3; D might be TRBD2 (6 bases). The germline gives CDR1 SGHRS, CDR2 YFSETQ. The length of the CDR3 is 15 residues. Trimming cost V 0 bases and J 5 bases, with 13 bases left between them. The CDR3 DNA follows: TGCGCCAGCAGCTTGGAGACTAGATTAGGAGATACGCAGTATTTT. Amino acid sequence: CASSLETRLGDTQYF.

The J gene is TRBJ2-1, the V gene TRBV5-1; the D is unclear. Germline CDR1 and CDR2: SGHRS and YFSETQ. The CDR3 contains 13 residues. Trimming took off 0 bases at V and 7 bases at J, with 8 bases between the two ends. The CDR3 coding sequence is TGCGCCAGCAGCTTGGAAATGGGGAATGAGCAGTTCTTC. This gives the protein CASSLEMGNEQFF.

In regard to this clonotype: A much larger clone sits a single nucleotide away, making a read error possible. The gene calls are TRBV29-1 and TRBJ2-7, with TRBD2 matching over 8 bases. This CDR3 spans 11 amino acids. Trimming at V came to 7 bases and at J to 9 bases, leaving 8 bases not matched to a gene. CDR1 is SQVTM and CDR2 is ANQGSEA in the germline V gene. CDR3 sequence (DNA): TGCAGCGCTGGCGGGGGGTTCGGGCAGTACTTC. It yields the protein CSAGGGFGQYF.

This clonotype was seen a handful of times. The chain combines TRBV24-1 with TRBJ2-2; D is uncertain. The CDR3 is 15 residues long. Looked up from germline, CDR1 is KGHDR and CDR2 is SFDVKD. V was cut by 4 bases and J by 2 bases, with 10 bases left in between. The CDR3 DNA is TGTGCCACCAGTGAATCTGGGCCAAACACCGGGGAGCTGTTTTTT. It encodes CATSESGPNTGELFF.

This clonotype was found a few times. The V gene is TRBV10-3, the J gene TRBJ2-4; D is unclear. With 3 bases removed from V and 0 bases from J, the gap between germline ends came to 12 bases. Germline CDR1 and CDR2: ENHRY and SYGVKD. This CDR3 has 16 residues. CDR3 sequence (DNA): TGTGCCATCAGTGAAGAGTTGGGATTAGCCAAAAACATTCAGTACTTC. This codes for CAISEELGLAKNIQYF.

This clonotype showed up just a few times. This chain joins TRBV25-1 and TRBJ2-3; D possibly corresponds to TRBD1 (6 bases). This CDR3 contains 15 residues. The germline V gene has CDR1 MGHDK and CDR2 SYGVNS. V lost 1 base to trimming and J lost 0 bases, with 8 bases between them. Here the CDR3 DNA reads TGTGCCAGCAGTGAATGGACAGCTAGCACAGATACGCAGTATTTT. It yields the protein CASSEWTASTDTQYF.

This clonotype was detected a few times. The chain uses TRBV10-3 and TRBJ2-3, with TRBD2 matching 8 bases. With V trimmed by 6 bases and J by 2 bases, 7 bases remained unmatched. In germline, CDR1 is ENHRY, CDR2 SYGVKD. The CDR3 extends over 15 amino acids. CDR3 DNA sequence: TGTGCCATCAGACAGCGGGAGACTGCCACAGATACGCAGTATTTT. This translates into CAIRQRETATDTQYF.

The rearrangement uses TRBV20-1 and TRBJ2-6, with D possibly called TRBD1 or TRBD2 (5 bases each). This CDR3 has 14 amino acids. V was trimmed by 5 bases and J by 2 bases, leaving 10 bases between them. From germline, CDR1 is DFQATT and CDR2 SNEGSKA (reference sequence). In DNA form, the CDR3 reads TGCAGTGCTCGGCAGGGAGCTGGGGCCAACGTCCTGACTTTC. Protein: CSARQGAGANVLTF.